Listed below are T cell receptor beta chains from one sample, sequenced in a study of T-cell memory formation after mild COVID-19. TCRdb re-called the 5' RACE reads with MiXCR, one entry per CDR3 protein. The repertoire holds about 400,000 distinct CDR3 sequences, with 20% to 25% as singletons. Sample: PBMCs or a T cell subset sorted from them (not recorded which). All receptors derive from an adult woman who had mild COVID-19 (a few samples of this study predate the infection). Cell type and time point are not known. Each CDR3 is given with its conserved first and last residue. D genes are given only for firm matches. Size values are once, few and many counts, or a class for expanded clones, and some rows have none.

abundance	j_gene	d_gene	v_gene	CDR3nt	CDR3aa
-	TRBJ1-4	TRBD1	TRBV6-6	TGTGCCAGCAGGGGCAGGGGGCGGGGTGAAAAACTGTTTTTT	CASRGRGRGEKLFF
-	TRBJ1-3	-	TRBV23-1	TGCGCCAGCAGTCAATTAACCCGCAGCTCTGGAAACACCATATATTTT	CASSQLTRSSGNTIYF
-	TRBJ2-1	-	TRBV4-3	TGCGCCAGCAGCCAAGATGGCAAGCAAGGATCCAATGAGCAGTTCTTC	CASSQDGKQGSNEQFF
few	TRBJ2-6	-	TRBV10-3	TGTGCCATCAGTGAGATGGGGTCCTCTGGGGCCAACGTCCTGACTTTC	CAISEMGSSGANVLTF
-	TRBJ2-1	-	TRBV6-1	TGTGCCAGCAGTGAATGGGGGGACTCCTACAATGAGCAGTTCTTC	CASSEWGDSYNEQFF
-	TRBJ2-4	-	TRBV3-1	TGTGCCAGCACCCCAGGGGGGGGATCAAACATTCAGTACTTC	CASTPGGGSNIQYF
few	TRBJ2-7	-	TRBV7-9	TGTGCCAGCAGCTTAGCCGCGCTCCCCTTGGAGCAGTACTTC	CASSLAALPLEQYF
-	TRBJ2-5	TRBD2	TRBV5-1	TGCGCCAGCAGTTTCGGACTAGCGGGAGTGTACCAAGAGACCCAGTACTTC	CASSFGLAGVYQETQYF
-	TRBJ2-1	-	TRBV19	TGTGCCAGTAGTATGCTCTCGCGCGGGAGAGGGGGTGAGCAGTTCTTC	CASSMLSRGRGGEQFF
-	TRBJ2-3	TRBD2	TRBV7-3	TGTGCCAGCAGCAAGGCTAGCGGGAGTAACACAGATACGCAGTATTTT	CASSKASGSNTDTQYF
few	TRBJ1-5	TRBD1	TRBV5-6	TGTGCCAGTACTAGGGCGGACAGGGCCAATCAGCCCCAGCATTTT	CASTRADRANQPQHF